Listed below are T cell receptor beta chains from one sample, sequenced in a study of T cell responses to AZD1222 COVID-19 vaccine. Profiled with immunoSEQ multiplex PCR; TCRdb holds only in-frame clones, not every one. The data show 70,000 or so clones, with around four fifths seen just once and around 27% held by the top ten. The specimen was peripheral blood, collected 28 days after the second AZD1222 dose. The origin of the receptors is an adult who received the AZD1222 COVID-19 vaccine. Each CDR3 is given with its conserved first and last residue. The D gene is left open where the match is weak. The listing skips clone size in some rows; elsewhere it reads once, few, many or a size class.

clone_size	d_call	v_call	j_call	cdr3_aa	cdr3_nt
-	TRBD1	TRBV29-1	TRBJ2-1	CSAAPPGQTYNEQFF	TGCAGCGCTGCGCCTCCGGGACAGACGTACAATGAGCAGTTCTTC
-	-	TRBV19	TRBJ2-7	CASSTASVKGVRSYEQYF	TGTGCCAGTAGTACTGCCTCCGTTAAGGGAGTACGCTCCTACGAGCAGTACTTC
few	TRBD1	TRBV5-1	TRBJ2-3	CASSGGQGAPDTQYF	TGCGCCAGCAGCGGGGGACAGGGGGCCCCAGATACGCAGTATTTT
-	-	TRBV7-9	TRBJ2-1	CASSLGVKSSYNEQFF	TGTGCCAGCAGCTTAGGGGTGAAGAGCTCCTACAATGAGCAGTTCTTC
-	-	TRBV5-8	TRBJ1-5	CASSLAGDSNQPQHF	TGTGCCAGCAGCTTGGCGGGGGATAGCAATCAGCCCCAGCATTTT
once	-	TRBV6-6	TRBJ2-7	CASRSWDENYEQYF	TGTGCCAGCAGATCCTGGGATGAGAACTACGAGCAGTACTTC
-	-	TRBV12-5	TRBJ2-4	CASGSLGGFQYF	TGTGCTAGTGGTTCCCTTGGCGGATTTCAGTACTTC
once	TRBD1	TRBV29-1	TRBJ1-2	CSVDDRGYYGYTF	TGCAGCGTTGATGACAGGGGTTACTATGGCTACACCTTC
few	-	TRBV10-3	TRBJ2-7	CAIKTMLSYEQYF	TGTGCCATCAAAACGATGTTGTCCTACGAGCAGTACTTC
once	-	TRBV14	TRBJ2-2	CASSQVFGINTGELFF	TGTGCCAGCAGCCAAGTATTCGGGATCAACACCGGGGAGCTGTTTTTT
-	TRBD1	TRBV13	TRBJ2-2	CASSSRQGTGLSGELFF	TGTGCCAGCAGCTCCCGACAGGGTACAGGGCTCAGCGGGGAGCTGTTTTTT
-	TRBD1	TRBV10-1	TRBJ2-7	CASSSRQGGSYEQYF	TGCGCCAGCAGTTCTAGACAGGGGGGATCCTACGAGCAGTACTTC
-	-	TRBV5-4	TRBJ2-5	CASSPRVLPETQYF	TGTGCCAGCAGCCCGCGGGTCCTGCCCGAGACCCAGTACTTC
once	TRBD1	TRBV11-2	TRBJ1-6	CASSPRQGQSPLHF	TGTGCCAGCAGCCCCCGACAGGGACAGTCACCCCTCCACTTT
-	-	TRBV4-1	TRBJ2-1	CASSQGGDNEQFF	TGCGCCAGCAGCCAAGGAGGGGACAATGAGCAGTTCTTC
-	-	TRBV10-2	TRBJ1-1	CASSESSFTEAFF	TGCGCCAGCAGTGAGTCGAGCTTCACTGAAGCTTTCTTT
-	-	TRBV30	TRBJ2-7	CAWSLTGEQQYF	TGTGCCTGGAGTTTAACAGGAGAACAGCAGTACTTC
-	-	TRBV6-5	TRBJ1-4	CASKESRGPNEKLFF	TGTGCCAGCAAGGAGAGCCGGGGGCCGAACGAAAAACTGTTTTTT
-	-	TRBV27	TRBJ1-2	CASSLSRTWGGPYGYTF	TGTGCCAGCAGTTTATCAAGGACCTGGGGGGGGCCCTATGGCTACACCTTC
-	-	TRBV9	TRBJ2-1	CASSVTGYNEQFF	TGTGCCAGCAGCGTAACAGGATACAATGAGCAGTTCTTC
-	-	TRBV27	TRBJ1-2	CASSTAIGSGGYTF	TGTGCCAGCAGTACCGCCATAGGTTCGGGCGGCTACACCTTC
-	-	TRBV12-5	TRBJ1-1	CASSLREENTEAFF	TGTGCTAGTTCCCTCAGGGAGGAGAACACTGAAGCTTTCTTT
once	-	TRBV24-1	TRBJ2-3	CATRGPADTQYF	TGTGCCACCAGGGGGCCAGCAGATACGCAGTATTTT
-	-	TRBV5-4	TRBJ2-3	CASSLGEGLRFTDTQYF	TGTGCCAGCAGCCTTGGAGAGGGTCTCCGTTTCACAGATACGCAGTATTTT
-	TRBD2	TRBV6-1	TRBJ2-7	CASSEGHSGGLEQYF	TGTGCCAGCAGTGAAGGACATAGCGGGGGGCTTGAGCAGTACTTC
-	-	TRBV18	TRBJ2-2	CASSIAGFAGELFF	TGTGCCAGCTCAATCGCGGGGTTCGCCGGGGAGCTGTTTTTT
-	-	TRBV9	TRBJ2-5	CASWMTEQSQETQYF	TGTGCCAGCTGGATGACAGAACAGTCCCAAGAGACCCAGTACTTC
-	TRBD1	TRBV11-3	TRBJ2-1	CASSSQGALGYNEQFF	TGTGCCAGCAGCTCGCAGGGGGCGCTTGGGTACAATGAGCAGTTCTTC
-	TRBD1	TRBV10-1	TRBJ2-3	CASSESGTADTQYF	TGCGCCAGCAGTGAGTCAGGGACAGCAGATACGCAGTATTTT
few	TRBD1	TRBV30	TRBJ1-6	CAWKRDRSSPLHF	TGTGCCTGGAAGAGGGACAGGAGTTCACCCCTCCACTTT
-	TRBD2	TRBV3-1/TRBV3-2	TRBJ2-5	CASSHRPTSGRRETQYF	TGTGCCAGCAGCCATCGTCCGACTAGCGGGAGACGAGAGACCCAGTACTTC
-	-	TRBV2	TRBJ1-5	CASSHSSGGYGNQPQHF	TGTGCCAGCAGCCACTCCTCCGGGGGGTACGGCAATCAGCCCCAGCATTTT
few	-	TRBV3-1/TRBV3-2	TRBJ1-2	CASSQDVFGYTF	TGTGCCAGCAGCCAAGACGTCTTCGGCTACACCTTC
few	TRBD2	TRBV25-1	TRBJ2-3	CASSGLSGRATDTQYF	TGTGCCAGCAGTGGCCTTAGCGGGAGGGCCACAGATACGCAGTATTTT
-	-	TRBV6-5	TRBJ1-1	CASSTRNRVTEAFF	TGTGCCAGCAGTACCAGGAACAGGGTTACTGAAGCTTTCTTT
-	-	TRBV9	TRBJ2-5	CASSVDPGAGKYQETQYF	TGTGCCAGCAGCGTAGATCCAGGGGCAGGGAAGTACCAAGAGACCCAGTACTTC
-	-	TRBV9	TRBJ1-1	CASSVEGTEAFF	TGTGCCAGCAGCGTAGAGGGCACTGAAGCTTTCTTT
-	-	TRBV5-1	TRBJ2-2	CASSDRNWELFF	TGCGCCAGCAGCGACAGGAACTGGGAGCTGTTTTTT
-	-	TRBV19	TRBJ2-7	CASSRGPSVSYEQYF	TGTGCCAGTAGTAGGGGGCCCAGCGTCTCCTACGAGCAGTACTTC
-	-	TRBV7-9	TRBJ2-3	CASSSPYADTQYF	TGTGCCAGCAGCTCCCCCTATGCAGATACGCAGTATTTT
-	-	TRBV27	TRBJ1-2	CASSLMPANYGYTF	TGTGCCAGCAGTTTAATGCCAGCTAACTATGGCTACACCTTC
-	TRBD2	TRBV5-1	TRBJ2-3	CASCQLAGAQGTQYF	TGCGCCAGCTGCCAACTAGCGGGGGCCCAGGGGACGCAGTATTTT
once	TRBD2	TRBV2	TRBJ2-5	CASRGTSVGTQYF	TGTGCCAGCAGAGGGACTAGCGTGGGGACCCAGTACTTC
-	-	TRBV5-6	TRBJ1-3	CASSLVGRNSGNTIYF	TGTGCCAGCAGCTTGGTTGGCAGAAACTCTGGAAACACCATATATTTT
-	TRBD1	TRBV7-3	TRBJ2-1	CASSSMGTGVGEQFF	TGTGCCAGCAGCTCCATGGGGACAGGGGTCGGTGAGCAGTTCTTC
once	-	TRBV5-1	TRBJ1-2	CASSLDNYGYTF	TGCGCCAGCAGTTTAGATAACTATGGCTACACCTTC
-	-	TRBV10-3	TRBJ1-6	CAIKATDSPLHF	TGTGCCATCAAAGCGACGGATTCACCCCTCCACTTT
-	-	TRBV6-1	TRBJ1-2	CASSERKNYGYTF	TGTGCCAGCAGTGAGCGAAAGAACTATGGCTACACCTTC
-	-	TRBV7-9	TRBJ2-2	CASSLDGAAGELFF	TGTGCCAGCAGCTTAGACGGGGCGGCCGGGGAGCTGTTTTTT